This T cell receptor (beta chain) was captured in a study of yellow fever vaccine responses in identical twins listed by TCRdb under 2018. For the wider study: In identical twins, the study followed T cell clones that responded to the vaccine with precision. Study-wide findings and limitations: The authors reported that the T cell response to vaccination in identical twins appeared partly convergent and partly personalized.

The library was built by means of RT-PCR. The sample was run on an Illumina HiSeq 2500. TCRdb ran its own pipeline on the public reads, namely fastp trimming at Q25 and MiXCR clone calling, and kept in-frame beta chains. Rows matching on CDR3 protein sequence are summarized as one entry with the most common DNA and genes. Across this sample there are 14,000 or so distinct CDR3 sequences, with around 85% seen only once. The ten largest make up 0.67% of the sample. Worth noting for this clonotype: It has no known antigen specificity. No per-base quality is available; no much larger clone lies one base away.

The CDR3 spans 14 residues, from the cysteine through the phenylalanine. Only the CDR3 DNA is retained, 42 bases long and in frame from the first base. Trimming costs V 3 bases and J 2 bases, and their ends lie 13 bases apart. The CDR1 and CDR2 encoded by the germline V gene are SQVTM and ANQGSEA. This receptor was taken from a woman in her late teens or twenties who received the yellow fever vaccine. Donor details come from another sample of the same person, matched by shared clones. Sample: T cells from blood (PBMCs), unsorted or a sorted subset (not recorded which), taken before or after yellow fever vaccination (not recorded which). The V and J segments used are TRBV29-1 and TRBJ1-2; a tentative D call is TRBD1 (5 bases match). Read as DNA, the sequence is TGCAGCGTTGATATTCAGGGTGTAAACTATGGCTACACCTTC. Translated, this is CSVDIQGVNYGYTF.